This T cell receptor beta chain was retrieved from a study of shared clonotypes between healthy human individuals. Study-wide results and caveats: It was observed that 4% to 6% of naive CD4 clonotypes were shared across a handful of donors. Clonotype sharing among the donors was expected to vary with sequencing depth.

Recent acute infections and vaccinations were absent in the healthy HIV-negative adult donors. CDR1 is MGHRA, CDR2 YSYEKL, per germline. V shed 1 base and J 0 bases; nucleotides not matched to a gene: 6. The CDR3 has 17 residues. Points on this clone: Its specificity is unknown.

Every subset's genomic DNA went evenly onto several immunoSEQ plates. Here immunoSEQ multiplex PCR was the method, and the copy in TCRdb shows in-frame clones only, minus some. The sample yields about 1 million clones, approximately 70% seen once. The sequenced material came from memory CD4+ T cells sorted from blood. The subset denotes: CD45RA-negative fraction. This TCR derives from a man between 18 and 35 years old in good health. The V gene is TRBV4-1, the J gene TRBJ2-1, with TRBD2 matching 7 bases. This chain's CDR3 is CASSQGSAGISYNEQFF. The CDR3 DNA sequence: TGCGCCAGCAGCCAAGGTTCAGCGGGAATCTCCTACAATGAGCAGTTCTTC.